Listed below are T cell receptor beta chains from one sample, sequenced in a study of T-cell reconstitution after alpha-beta-depleted transplantation in children. TCRdb reanalysed the PCR reads using MiXCR and keeps one entry per CDR3 protein. This sample has 640,000 or so distinct CDR3 sequences; roughly 15% occur once, and the top ten carry about 1.1%. The material sequenced was PBMCs from the stem cell graft donor, taken from the stem cell graft. The receptors come from a human donor who donated a stem cell graft to a child with acute myeloid leukemia. CDR3s include the opening cysteine and the closing phenylalanine or tryptophan. A D gene is named only where the DNA matches it firmly. A clone size is listed for some rows: how often the clone was seen (once, few, many), or a class if it is expanded.

d_call	v_call	clone_size	j_call	cdr3_aa	cdr3_nt
TRBD1	TRBV20-1	few	TRBJ1-5	CSARKGTGGAGSNQPQHF	TGCAGTGCTAGAAAGGGGACAGGGGGCGCGGGTAGCAATCAGCCCCAGCATTTT
TRBD1	TRBV12-3/TRBV12-4	few	TRBJ2-7	CASSYWGQGRLYEQYF	TGTGCCAGCAGTTATTGGGGACAGGGCCGCCTGTACGAGCAGTACTTC
NA	TRBV20-1	few	TRBJ2-1	CSARDPVGGNNEQFF	TGCAGTGCTAGAGATCCGGTTGGGGGGAACAATGAGCAGTTCTTC
TRBD1	TRBV3-1	NA	TRBJ2-4	CASSRDRGPSNIQYF	TGTGCCAGCTCCCGGGACAGGGGCCCAAGTAACATTCAGTACTTC
NA	TRBV29-1	many	TRBJ2-1	CSVDWGSGNEQFF	TGCAGCGTTGATTGGGGGTCGGGGAATGAGCAGTTCTTC
NA	TRBV4-3	few	TRBJ2-5	CASSLGQGTPRRETQYF	TGCGCCAGCAGCCTCGGGCAGGGAACCCCGAGGAGGGAGACCCAGTACTTC
NA	TRBV20-1	NA	TRBJ2-3	CSPEGGGWPDTQYF	TGCAGTCCGGAGGGGGGGGGCTGGCCAGATACGCAGTATTTT
TRBD1	TRBV20-1	many	TRBJ1-5	CSATQGARQPQHF	TGCAGTGCCACCCAGGGGGCGCGTCAGCCCCAGCATTTT
TRBD1	TRBV20-1	many	TRBJ1-2	CSGPQGDDSYTF	TGCAGTGGTCCTCAGGGGGATGATAGCTACACCTTC
NA	TRBV30	NA	TRBJ2-6	CAWSVVSGANVLTF	TGTGCCTGGAGTGTAGTTTCTGGGGCCAACGTCCTGACTTTC
NA	TRBV25-1	many	TRBJ2-1	CASSNGELKGEQFF	TGTGCCAGCAGTAACGGGGAACTGAAAGGTGAGCAGTTCTTC
NA	TRBV29-1	many	TRBJ1-2	CSALRGAHGYTF	TGCAGCGCCCTACGGGGGGCACATGGCTACACCTTC
NA	TRBV20-1	many	TRBJ2-7	CSARPTLSSYEQYF	TGCAGTGCCCGACCCACACTGAGCTCCTACGAGCAGTACTTC
NA	TRBV12-3/TRBV12-4	many	TRBJ1-1	CASSAAGDTEAFF	TGTGCCAGCAGTGCCGCAGGGGACACTGAAGCTTTCTTT
TRBD2	TRBV5-1	NA	TRBJ2-5	CASRNGGSGGQETQYF	TGCGCCAGCAGGAATGGTGGTAGCGGGGGCCAAGAGACCCAGTACTTC
NA	TRBV20-1	few	TRBJ2-3	CSALRSEGGSDTQYF	TGCAGTGCTCTTCGGTCAGAGGGGGGGTCGGATACGCAGTATTTT
NA	TRBV5-1	few	TRBJ2-1	CASSLTSIVNNEQFF	TGCGCCAGCAGCTTGACTAGCATTGTCAACAATGAGCAGTTCTTC
NA	TRBV20-1	many	TRBJ2-7	CSARHGTRVPYEQYF	TGCAGTGCTAGACACGGGACACGAGTGCCCTACGAGCAGTACTTC
NA	TRBV7-2	many	TRBJ2-2	CASSLGKGTGELFF	TGTGCCAGCAGCTTAGGAAAGGGCACCGGGGAGCTGTTTTTT
NA	TRBV29-1	many	TRBJ1-2	CSVETSDGYTF	TGCAGCGTGGAAACATCGGATGGCTACACCTTC
TRBD1	TRBV27	NA	TRBJ1-4	CASSPGQYNEKLFF	TGTGCCAGCAGTCCGGGACAGTATAATGAAAAACTGTTTTTT
NA	TRBV27	few	TRBJ2-2	CATQGSGELFF	TGTGCCACTCAGGGGTCCGGGGAGCTGTTTTTT